The sequence of this TCR beta chain was determined in a study of T-cell memory formation after mild COVID-19. The CDR3 consists of 14 residues. Per the germline V gene, CDR1 is SGDLS and CDR2 is YYNGEE. Trimming took 4 bases from V and 7 from J; bases not matched to a gene: 6. TCRdb reprocessed the 5' RACE reads via MiXCR and lists one record per CDR3 protein. The table records about 110,000 distinct CDR3 sequences, about a sixth of them present only once. The receptor was derived from an adult woman who had mild COVID-19 (a few samples of this study predate the infection). Cell type and time point are not known. The sample was PBMCs or a T cell subset sorted from them (not recorded which). The V call is TRBV9, the J call TRBJ2-1; TRBD2 agrees at 9 bases. CDR3 residues: CASSPTTSGNEQFF. CDR3 bases: TGTGCCAGCAGCCCGACGACTAGCGGTAATGAGCAGTTCTTC. The full variable domain, in which reference TRBV9 and TRBJ2-1 provide the parts outside the CDR3, is DSGVTQTPKHLITATGQRVTLRCSPRSGDLSVYWYQQSLDQGLQFLIQYYNGEERAKGNILERFSAQQFPDLHSELNLSSLELGDSALYFCASSPTTSGNEQFFGPGTRLTVL.